The 21 T cell receptor beta chains below come from one sample, sequenced in a study of blood T cell repertoires in COVID-19. The table came from immunoSEQ multiplex PCR; TCRdb's copy has only in-frame clones and leaves some out. Of under 200,000 clones in the sample, about 85% were seen once. The sequencing input was peripheral blood. These TCRs come from a woman aged 55 to 70 with COVID-19, enrolled during active disease.

This chain connects TRBV5-4 to TRBJ1-1; TRBD1 agrees at 9 bases. The germline gives CDR1 SGHNT, CDR2 YYREEE (reference sequence). The CDR3 totals 14 residues. V was clipped by 4 bases and J by 9 bases; unmatched bases: 10. The CDR3 protein is CASSERDREHKAFF. Here the CDR3 DNA reads TGTGCCAGCAGCGAACGGGACAGGGAACATAAAGCTTTCTTT.

The J gene is TRBJ2-1, the V gene TRBV3-1 (or the pseudogene TRBV3-2); 10 bases are a match to TRBD2. The junction had 4 bases not matched to a gene; V was cut back by 4 bases and J by 7 bases. The CDR3 loop spans 14 amino acids. Germline-derived CDR1 and CDR2 are LGHDT and YNNKEL (reference sequence). The CDR3: CASSPSGGGNEQFF. The CDR3 DNA follows: TGTGCCAGCAGCCCTAGCGGGGGAGGGAATGAGCAGTTCTTC.

The chain uses TRBV18 and TRBJ1-2; TRBD1 agrees at 10 bases. J lost 2 bases, V lost 2 bases, and 11 bases had no gene match. The CDR3 length is 18 residues. Germline V gene lookup returns CDR1 KGHSH and CDR2 LQKENI. The CDR3: CASSPSEPGTGVNYGYTF. The CDR3 bases are TGTGCCAGCTCACCATCTGAGCCCGGGACAGGGGTCAACTATGGCTACACCTTC.

This sequence joins TRBV14 and TRBJ2-2; the match to TRBD2 covers 9 bases. V shed 0 bases, J shed 4 bases, and the junction held 9 bases outside the gene matches. The germline V gene encodes CDR1 SGHDN and CDR2 FVKESK. The CDR3 contains 18 residues. CDR3: CASSQDHGIAGATGELFF. Written as DNA, the CDR3 is TGTGCCAGCAGCCAAGATCACGGAATAGCGGGAGCCACCGGGGAGCTGTTTTTT.

The chain uses TRBV9 and TRBJ1-5; TRBD1 aligns across 12 bases. The length of the CDR3 is 15 residues. J gave up 7 bases and V 4 bases, and 6 bases lay outside the gene matches. Germline values: CDR1 SGDLS, CDR2 YYNGEE. The chain's CDR3 is CASSLGQGANQPQHF. The DNA for the CDR3 is TGTGCCAGCAGCTTGGGACAGGGGGCCAACCAGCCCCAGCATTTT.

The rearrangement uses TRBV6-1 and TRBJ1-4; D is perhaps TRBD1 (5 bases). This CDR3 spans 15 amino acids. CDR1 and CDR2 (germline): MNHNS, SASEGT. The V gene lost 0 bases and the J gene lost 7 bases, with 12 bases spanning the gap. The CDR3 loop reads CASSEALGGGEKLFF. CDR3 nucleotide sequence: TGTGCCAGCAGTGAAGCTCTGGGGGGAGGTGAAAAACTGTTTTTT.

CDR3 loop: CASSNKAGTGSNYEQYV. The CDR3 region has the DNA TGTGCCAGCAGCAACAAGGCCGGGACAGGGTCTAACTACGAGCAGTACGTC. The chain has TRBV21-1 and TRBJ2-7; the listed D gene, TRBD1, was not tested against the DNA. TRBV21-1 is annotated as a pseudogene. This CDR3 contains 17 residues.

The gene calls are TRBV12-3 or TRBV12-4 and TRBJ1-2, with TRBD1 as a possible D gene (5 bases). The V end was cut by 2 bases, the J end by 8 bases, with 12 bases between. The CDR3 has 13 amino acids. The CDR3 DNA reads TGTGCCAGCAGTTTAACACAGGAGGGGGGCTACACCTTC. This translates into CASSLTQEGGYTF.

V and J are TRBV11-3 and TRBJ2-1; 12 bases line up with TRBD2. Per germline, CDR1 SGHNT and CDR2 YENEEA. J gave up 10 bases and V 5 bases, and 12 bases lay outside the gene matches. CDR3 length: 16 residues. The CDR3 region is CASSPRTSGAQGEQFF. For the CDR3, the DNA is TGTGCCAGCAGCCCGAGGACTAGCGGGGCGCAAGGAGAGCAGTTCTTC.

This chain uses TRBV9 with TRBJ1-6; D remains unclear. V was trimmed by 3 bases and J by 7 bases, leaving 14 bases between them. Germline V gene sequence: CDR1 SGDLS, CDR2 YYNGEE. The CDR3 spans 15 residues. The CDR3 DNA sequence: TGTGCCAGCAGCGCCGCCCGGGTTCCCAATTCACCCCTCCACTTT. This sequence encodes CASSAARVPNSPLHF.

This clone was seen only once. The CDR3 DNA follows: TGTGCCACCAGTGATTCGACTCACTACCCGCGGGGCTACACCTTC. Its translation is CATSDSTHYPRGYTF. The chain couples TRBV24-1 to TRBJ1-2; the D is unclear. Trimming removed 2 bases at V and 8 bases at J, with 17 bases between. CDR3 length: 15 residues. Looked up from germline, CDR1 is KGHDR and CDR2 is SFDVKD.

This chain joins TRBV7-2 and TRBJ2-5; tentatively, D is TRBD2 (5 bases). Deletions cut 2 bases from V and 5 bases from J, with 12 bases between. From germline, CDR1 is SGHTA and CDR2 FQGNSA. The CDR3 runs to 14 residues. The CDR3 DNA is TGTGCCAGCAGCTTATATGGGCGCGGGGAGACCCAGTACTTC. Translated: CASSLYGRGETQYF.

The chain combines TRBV13 with TRBJ1-4, with 9 positions matching TRBD1. V lost 5 bases, J lost 8 bases, and 12 bases stayed unmatched. Germline values: CDR1 PRHDT, CDR2 FYEKMQ (reference sequence). The CDR3 covers 16 residues. The CDR3 here is CASSPQGQGKREKLFF. CDR3 coding DNA: TGTGCCAGCAGCCCACAAGGACAGGGGAAAAGAGAAAAACTGTTTTTT.

A word on this clone: The same CDR3 can be traced to other DNA sequences in this sample. The chain links TRBV11-2 to TRBJ1-1, with a possible D match to TRBD1 (6 bases). Trimming shortened V by 4 bases and J by 4 bases, and 13 bases separated the two germline ends. CDR3 length: 14 residues. Germline V gives CDR1 SGHAT, CDR2 FQNNGV. CDR3 sequence: CASSSRVGGTEAFF. In nucleotides, the CDR3 is TGTGCCAGCAGCTCCCGCGTAGGGGGCACTGAAGCTTTCTTT.

J is TRBJ2-5 and V is TRBV5-1; D not resolved. The V gene lost 2 bases and the J gene lost 2 bases, with 10 bases spanning the gap. CDR1 and CDR2 (germline): SGHRS, YFSETQ. The CDR3 extends over 14 amino acids. CDR3 DNA sequence: TGCGCCAGCAGCTTAATCCCCAGTCAAGAGACCCAGTACTTC. Amino acids: CASSLIPSQETQYF.

This sequence joins TRBV30 and TRBJ1-4; 9 bases are shared with TRBD1. The CDR3 extends over 19 amino acids. The germline gives CDR1 GTSNPN, CDR2 SVGIG (reference sequence). J lost 4 bases, V lost 0 bases, and 15 bases had no gene match. CDR3 residues: CAWSVRDRALRNLNEKLFF. The CDR3 DNA reads as TGTGCCTGGAGTGTACGGGACAGGGCTCTTAGGAACCTTAATGAAAAACTGTTTTTT. Full variable domain (rest looked up from reference TRBV30 and TRBJ1-4): SQTIHQWPATLVQPVGSPLSLECTVEGTSNPNLYWYRQAAGRGLQLLFYSVGIGQISSEVPQNLSASRPQDRQFILSSKKLLLSDSGFYLCAWSVRDRALRNLNEKLFFGSGTQLSVL.

This chain uses TRBV9 with TRBJ1-2; D uncertain. V was pared by 0 bases and J by 8 bases, with 17 bases between. CDR3 length: 15 residues. Germline CDR1 and CDR2: SGDLS and YYNGEE. CDR3 coding DNA: TGTGCCAGCAGCGTAGGAGGGAGACTGCCCCAGGGCTACACCTTC. It encodes CASSVGGRLPQGYTF.

This clone was detected ten times or more. The chain links TRBV19 to TRBJ1-6, with D possibly being TRBD1 (5 bases). Looked up from germline, CDR1 is LNHDA and CDR2 is SQIVND (reference sequence). Trimming shortened V by 2 bases and J by 7 bases, and 15 bases separated the two germline ends. This CDR3 comprises 16 residues. In DNA, the CDR3 is TGTGCCAGTAGTATAAGCCAGGGAAGTGGCAATTCACCCCTCCACTTT. It encodes CASSISQGSGNSPLHF.

The J gene is TRBJ2-7, the V gene TRBV5-5, with TRBD2 as a possible D gene (6 bases). Germline V gene sequence: CDR1 SGHKS, CDR2 YYEKEE (reference sequence). Trimming removed 0 bases from V and 7 bases from J, with 17 bases in between. The CDR3 contains 15 residues. DNA of the CDR3: TGTGCCAGCAGCTTGGTCCCCTCCGGGGCGGGGGAGCAGTACTTC. Translated, it gives CASSLVPSGAGEQYF. The full variable domain, rest sourced from reference TRBV5-5 and TRBJ2-7, is DAGVTQSPTHLIKTRGQQVTLRCSPISGHKSVSWYQQVLGQGPQFIFQYYEKEERGRGNFPDRFSARQFPNYSSELNVNALLLGDSALYLCASSLVPSGAGEQYFGPGTRLTVT.

This clone showed up just a few times. CDR3 nucleotide sequence: TGTGCCAGCAGCAACTCACGAATGAACACTGAAGCTTTCTTT. It is translated as CASSNSRMNTEAFF. V is TRBV7-9 and J is TRBJ1-1; D is unclear. The CDR3 totals 14 residues. Between the trimmed V and J ends, which lost 5 bases and 0 bases, there was a span of 10 bases. Germline values: CDR1 SEHNR, CDR2 FQNEAQ (reference sequence).

J is TRBJ2-1 and V is TRBV4-2; 7 bases are shared with TRBD1. Germline V gene sequence: CDR1 LGHNA, CDR2 YNFKEQ. The V and J ends lost 1 base and 3 bases, in that order; junction bases with no gene match: 9. The CDR3 extends over 17 amino acids. Here the CDR3 DNA reads TGTGCCAGCAGCCAAGCAGCTAGACAGGGAAACTACAATGAGCAGTTCTTC. It codes for CASSQAARQGNYNEQFF.